One sample yielded the 27 T cell receptor beta chains listed below, sequenced in a study of cytomegalovirus exposure and HLA in healthy donors. PCR used 60 Vbeta primers and 13 Jbeta primers. The table came from immunoSEQ multiplex PCR; TCRdb's copy has only in-frame clones and leaves some out. The sample records 82,000 or so clones, about 9.4% being singletons. Sample: PBMCs. The receptors were sampled from a man in his 60s in good health and CMV-seropositive.

V gene TRBV7-6 combines with J gene TRBJ2-3; D is possibly TRBD1 (5 bases). The germline CDR1 and CDR2 sequences are SGHVS and FNYEAQ. The length of the CDR3 is 14 residues. V was shortened by 1 base and J by 4 bases, with 9 bases between the two germline ends. In DNA, the CDR3 is TGTGCCAGCAGCTTAGGTCAGGGTCCAGATACGCAGTATTTT. As protein: CASSLGQGPDTQYF.

This clone has more than one count but fewer than ten. The CDR3 sequence: CASSPHDRGGNTIYF. DNA of the CDR3: TGTGCCAGCAGCCCACATGACAGAGGTGGAAACACCATATATTTT. V usage is TRBV7-9 and J usage is TRBJ1-3; the D gene is possibly TRBD1 (5 bases). CDR1 and CDR2 from the germline V gene are SEHNR and FQNEAQ (reference sequence). The CDR3 has 15 amino acids. V was shortened by 5 bases and J by 3 bases, with 14 bases between the two germline ends.

This clone was seen a few times. The CDR3 protein is CASSSGLAAQETQYF. The CDR3 DNA follows: TGTGCCAGCAGCTCCGGACTAGCGGCTCAAGAGACCCAGTACTTC. V and J are TRBV7-3 and TRBJ2-5, with TRBD2 identical over 10 bases. The CDR3 is 15 amino acids. The junction had 4 bases not matched to a gene; V was cut back by 4 bases and J by 2 bases. Germline CDR1 is SGHTA and CDR2 is FQGTGA.

The rearrangement links TRBV10-3 to TRBJ1-4; D is perhaps TRBD1 (6 bases). Trimming took off 2 bases at V and 6 bases at J, with 10 bases between the two ends. The CDR3 has 14 residues. Germline values: CDR1 ENHRY, CDR2 SYGVKD. In DNA form, the CDR3 reads TGTGCCATCAGTGAGGCGGACAGTGATGAAAAACTGTTTTTT. Translation: CAISEADSDEKLFF.

This clone has only a few counts. This sequence joins TRBV27 and TRBJ1-6; 7 bases map to TRBD1. Trimming removed 3 bases from V and 12 bases from J; junction bases left unmatched: 5. Germline lookup yields CDR1 MNHEY and CDR2 SMNVEV (reference sequence). This CDR3 has 13 residues. The DNA for the CDR3 is TGTGCCAGCAGTTTCCTCCGGGACAGACCCCTCCACTTT. Translation gives CASSFLRDRPLHF.

J is TRBJ1-2 and V is TRBV11-2; 7 bases line up with TRBD1. The V gene end was trimmed by 5 bases and the J gene end by 7 bases; junction bases not matched to a gene: 13. The CDR3 runs 15 residues. Germline-derived CDR1 and CDR2 are SGHAT and FQNNGV. The CDR3: CASSVTWDSPSGYTF. CDR3 in DNA: TGTGCCAGCAGCGTTACGTGGGACAGTCCTAGTGGCTACACCTTC. The variable domain in full, with the rest retrieved from reference TRBV11-2 and TRBJ1-2, is EAGVAQSPRYKIIEKRQSVAFWCNPISGHATLYWYQQILGQGPKLLIQFQNNGVVDDSQLPKDRFSAERLKGVDSTLKIQPAKLEDSAVYLCASSVTWDSPSGYTFGSGTRLTVV.

The chain carries TRBV30 and TRBJ2-2, with a possible D match to TRBD1 (8 bases). From germline, CDR1 is GTSNPN and CDR2 SVGIG (reference sequence). Deletions cut 2 bases from V and 7 bases from J, with 11 bases between. This CDR3 is built from 13 residues. DNA for the CDR3: TGTGCCTGGAGTTACAGGGGGGGCGGGGAGCTGTTTTTT. Translating it yields CAWSYRGGGELFF. Filled out from reference TRBV30 and TRBJ2-2, the complete variable domain reads SQTIHQWPATLVQPVGSPLSLECTVEGTSNPNLYWYRQAAGRGLQLLFYSVGIGQISSEVPQNLSASRPQDRQFILSSKKLLLSDSGFYLCAWSYRGGGELFFGEGSRLTVL.

Note on this clone: This specimen includes other DNA sequences encoding the same CDR3. The gene calls are TRBV5-1 and TRBJ2-7; 10 nucleotides match TRBD1. Germline CDR1 reads SGHRS; CDR2 reads YFSETQ. Trimming took 2 bases from V and 2 from J; bases not matched to a gene: 1. This CDR3 has 14 amino acids. In DNA, the CDR3 is TGCGCCAGCAGCTTAGGGACAGGGGCCTACGAGCAGTACTTC. Its protein is CASSLGTGAYEQYF.

This clone came up a few times. V is TRBV6-1 and J is TRBJ2-3; TRBD2 matches at 8 bases. Per the germline V gene, CDR1 is MNHNS and CDR2 is SASEGT. The CDR3 has 15 amino acids. V trimming: 3 bases; J trimming: 5 bases; junction bases outside the gene matches: 7. The CDR3 DNA reads as TGTGCCAGCAGTGACGCGGGGGGCGGGAGAGATACGCAGTATTTT. Translation: CASSDAGGGRDTQYF.

The chain links TRBV6-1 to TRBJ2-2; D possibly corresponds to TRBD2 (5 bases). The germline CDR1 and CDR2 sequences are MNHNS and SASEGT. This CDR3 is built from 15 residues. Trimming pared 5 bases from V and 5 bases from J, leaving 15 bases between. The DNA of the CDR3 is TGTGCCAGCAGTCCATATGGTGGAGGAACCGGGGAGCTGTTTTTT. It codes for CASSPYGGGTGELFF.

This clone was seen only a few times. The chain is built from TRBV9 and TRBJ2-1; D is undetermined. V was pared by 0 bases and J by 8 bases, with 12 bases between. CDR1 is SGDLS, CDR2 YYNGEE, per germline. This CDR3 has 14 residues. The CDR3 region has the DNA TGTGCCAGCAGCGTAGGTCAGCCAGGCGATGAGCAGTTCTTC. It translates to CASSVGQPGDEQFF. The full variable domain, its missing parts supplied by reference TRBV9 and TRBJ2-1, is DSGVTQTPKHLITATGQRVTLRCSPRSGDLSVYWYQQSLDQGLQFLIQYYNGEERAKGNILERFSAQQFPDLHSELNLSSLELGDSALYFCASSVGQPGDEQFFGPGTRLTVL.

Concerning this clone itself: The junction shows a germline mismatch at one end, possibly a read error. This chain connects TRBV11-2 to TRBJ1-4; D ambiguous. CDR1 is SGHAT, CDR2 FQNNGV, per germline. The CDR3 is 13 amino acids. The CDR3 sequence: CASSPRDNEKPFF. CDR3 nucleotides: TGTGCCAGCAGCCCCCGCGATAATGAAAAACCGTTTTTT.

In its sample, this clone was seen a few times. The CDR3 region has the DNA TGTGCCAGCAGCTTACTAGCGGACTACAATGAGCAGTTCTTC. Translated: CASSLLADYNEQFF. The V call is TRBV11-2, the J call TRBJ2-1; TRBD2 agrees at 7 bases. The CDR3 contains 14 residues. Germline CDR1 and CDR2: SGHAT and FQNNGV. V lost 2 bases to trimming and J lost 3 bases; unmatched junction nucleotides: 1. Full variable domain (remainder filled in from reference TRBV11-2 and TRBJ2-1): EAGVAQSPRYKIIEKRQSVAFWCNPISGHATLYWYQQILGQGPKLLIQFQNNGVVDDSQLPKDRFSAERLKGVDSTLKIQPAKLEDSAVYLCASSLLADYNEQFFGPGTRLTVL.

In its sample, this clone was seen a few times. The rearrangement uses TRBV12-2 and TRBJ2-3; the D call TRBD2 from the table was never checked on the DNA. TRBV12-2 is labeled a pseudogene. This CDR3 spans 16 amino acids. The CDR3: CASRYRGDTFTDTQYF. The DNA of the CDR3 is TGTGCAAGTCGTTACCGGGGGGATACCTTCACAGATACGCAGTATTTT.

This chain connects TRBV6-5 to TRBJ1-6; D remains ambiguous. The germline V gene encodes CDR1 MNHEY and CDR2 SVGAGI. V was trimmed by 0 bases and J by 7 bases, leaving 7 bases between them. This CDR3 comprises 14 residues. The CDR3 spells CASSYSTVNSPLHF. CDR3 sequence (DNA): TGTGCCAGCAGTTACTCCACGGTAAATTCACCCCTCCACTTT.

This chain connects TRBV6-1 to TRBJ2-7; 7 positions match TRBD2. The CDR3 sequence is 15 residues long. Germline assignment: CDR1 MNHNS and CDR2 SASEGT. V trimming: 6 bases; J trimming: 6 bases; junction bases outside the gene matches: 14. CDR3 amino acids: CASRLGGIRSGEQYV. The CDR3 nucleotides read TGTGCCAGCAGGTTGGGAGGGATTCGTAGCGGCGAGCAGTACGTC.

J is TRBJ1-5 and V is TRBV28, with TRBD1 as a possible D gene (5 bases). Germline lookup yields CDR1 MDHEN and CDR2 SYDVKM. V gave up 6 bases and J gave up 7 bases, with 13 bases separating them. The CDR3 spans 13 residues. CDR3 region: CASRDSLIQPQHF. The DNA for the CDR3 is TGTGCCAGCAGAGACAGTCTGATCCAGCCCCAGCATTTT.

This clone has just a few counts. The chain employs TRBV6-1 and TRBJ2-2; D is possibly TRBD1 (6 bases). V gave up 7 bases and J gave up 3 bases, with 12 bases separating them. The CDR3 runs 14 residues. Germline CDR1 is MNHNS and CDR2 is SASEGT. CDR3 region: CASNLNRDTGELFF. DNA of the CDR3: TGTGCCAGCAATCTCAACAGGGACACCGGGGAGCTGTTTTTT.

This clone was recorded a few times. The chain recombines TRBV18 with TRBJ2-7; 9 bases agree with TRBD1. The CDR3 has 14 residues. Germline CDR1 and CDR2: KGHSH and LQKENI. The J segment lost 4 bases and the V segment lost 6 bases, leaving 7 bases of the junction unmatched. The CDR3 here is CASSTGQGMYEQYF. The CDR3 DNA follows: TGTGCCAGCTCTACGGGACAGGGCATGTACGAGCAGTACTTC.

This clone was counted only a few times. Other nucleotide sequences in the sample specify the same CDR3. The chain joins TRBV28 to TRBJ1-2; TRBD1 might be the D (6 bases). This CDR3 has 13 amino acids. Germline CDR1 MDHEN, CDR2 SYDVKM. V shed 7 bases and J shed 5 bases, with 14 bases lying between them. As DNA, the CDR3 is TGTGCCAGCATCATGGGCACAGGGTATGGCTACACCTTC. Translated, it gives CASIMGTGYGYTF.

This clone has just a few counts. The rearrangement links TRBV28 to TRBJ2-2; 7 nucleotides match TRBD1. The CDR3 extends over 17 amino acids. The germline gives CDR1 MDHEN, CDR2 SYDVKM. The junction had 13 bases not matched to a gene; V was cut back by 2 bases and J by 7 bases. In nucleotides, the CDR3 is TGTGCCAGCAGTTTAATGGGTAGGGGGCGCGCGGACGGGGAGCTGTTTTTT. This gives the protein CASSLMGRGRADGELFF.

The table lists this clone with a few counts. The chain uses TRBV6-6 and TRBJ2-2; TRBD1 matches 8 bases. Per the germline V gene, CDR1 is MNHNY and CDR2 is SVGAGI (reference sequence). J lost 2 bases, V lost 5 bases, and 4 bases had no gene match. This CDR3 region has 15 residues. The CDR3 reads CASSPDRVNTGELFF. The CDR3 DNA reads as TGTGCCAGCAGTCCGGACAGGGTTAACACCGGGGAGCTGTTTTTT.

The CDR3 region is CAFNYQRDSPLHF. The CDR3 DNA is TGTGCCTTCAACTACCAGCGAGATTCACCCCTCCACTTT. The V call is TRBV30, the J call TRBJ1-6, with D uncertain. V dropped 7 bases and J dropped 8 bases, with 15 bases sitting between them. Germline V lookup: CDR1 GTSNPN, CDR2 SVGIG (reference sequence). CDR3 size: 13 residues.

As DNA, the CDR3 is TGTGCCAGCAGTGTCGCTAGTGCCTACAATGAGCAGTTCTTC. The encoded protein is CASSVASAYNEQFF. The gene calls are TRBV6-1 and TRBJ2-1, with D hard to call. Deletions cut 4 bases from V and 2 bases from J, with 9 bases between. CDR3 size: 14 residues. Germline V CDR1 and CDR2: MNHNS, SASEGT.

This clone was seen more than once but under ten times. The chain links TRBV7-9 to TRBJ2-5, with 10 bases fitting TRBD2. This CDR3 has 15 residues. Germline V gives CDR1 SEHNR, CDR2 FQNEAQ (reference sequence). The V gene end was trimmed by 7 bases and the J gene end by 4 bases; junction bases not matched to a gene: 9. CDR3 DNA sequence: TGTGCCAGCAACCGGGGACTAGCGATCTCAGAGACCCAGTACTTC. Its protein is CASNRGLAISETQYF.

The rearrangement links TRBV30 to TRBJ2-2, with TRBD1 matching 9 bases. Germline V gene data show CDR1 as GTSNPN and CDR2 as SVGIG (reference sequence). There are 13 residues in the CDR3. The J segment lost 6 bases and the V segment lost 5 bases, leaving 4 bases of the junction unmatched. CDR3: CAWSGTGSGELFF. In DNA, the CDR3 is TGTGCCTGGTCCGGGACAGGGTCCGGGGAGCTGTTTTTT. Full variable domain (missing parts from reference TRBV30 and TRBJ2-2): SQTIHQWPATLVQPVGSPLSLECTVEGTSNPNLYWYRQAAGRGLQLLFYSVGIGQISSEVPQNLSASRPQDRQFILSSKKLLLSDSGFYLCAWSGTGSGELFFGEGSRLTVL.

V is TRBV9 and J is TRBJ2-2; 11 bases align to TRBD2. Looked up from germline, CDR1 is SGDLS and CDR2 is YYNGEE. The CDR3 contains 19 residues. Trimming at V came to 2 bases and at J to 7 bases, leaving 16 bases not matched to a gene. DNA for the CDR3: TGTGCCAGCAGCGTCAACCCGCTGGGGCTAGCGGGAGGTGGCGGGGAGCTGTTTTTT. It specifies CASSVNPLGLAGGGGELFF.